Shown below are 5 T cell receptor beta chains from a single sample sequenced in a study of OX40 agonist ivuxolimab in advanced cancers. Sequenced by immunoSEQ multiplex PCR; TCRdb stores in-frame clones only, minus some. The table records tens of thousands of clones, 94% of them present only once. Sequences were derived from CD4+ or CD8+ T cells sorted from blood, sampled in a trial of the OX40 agonist ivuxolimab. Every receptor here comes from an adult with an advanced solid tumor such as melanoma, head and neck, liver or kidney cancer.

This clone was observed once. The chain carries TRBV18 and TRBJ1-1, with TRBD1 matching 8 bases. CDR1 KGHSH and CDR2 LQKENI come from the germline V gene. The CDR3 is made up of 16 amino acids. Trimming cost V 5 bases and J 2 bases; bases outside gene matches: 10. The CDR3 reads CASSSFPGQVNTEAFF. The CDR3 DNA reads as TGTGCCAGCTCATCTTTCCCGGGACAGGTTAACACTGAAGCTTTCTTT.

This clone showed up just once. The V gene is TRBV19, the J gene TRBJ1-3, with a tentative D call TRBD1 (5 bases). This CDR3 comprises 13 residues. Germline values: CDR1 LNHDA, CDR2 SQIVND (reference sequence). The V and J ends lost 3 bases and 7 bases respectively, with 10 bases between them. DNA for the CDR3: TGTGCCAGTAGTATTGGAGGGGTCAACACCATATATTTT. It yields the protein CASSIGGVNTIYF.

Here the CDR3 reads CASSYSKRNEQYF. The DNA of the CDR3 is TGTGCCAGCAGTTACTCGAAAAGGAACGAGCAGTACTTC. The chain recombines TRBV6-5 with TRBJ2-7; D call uncertain. Trimming shortened V by 0 bases and J by 5 bases, and 8 bases separated the two germline ends. CDR3 length: 13 amino acids. Germline CDR1 reads MNHEY; CDR2 reads SVGAGI.

The V call is TRBV6-6, the J call TRBJ1-2; the D gene is possibly TRBD1 (6 bases). V shed 6 bases and J shed 4 bases, with 9 bases lying between them. Germline CDR1 and CDR2: MNHNY and SVGAGI (reference sequence). The CDR3 length is 12 residues. CDR3 sequence (DNA): TGTGCCAGCAGGGACAGTGGCTATGGCTACACCTTC. Translating gives CASRDSGYGYTF.

V usage is TRBV29-1 and J usage is TRBJ1-2; 7 nucleotides match TRBD1. The V and J ends lost 0 bases and 4 bases, in that order; junction bases with no gene match: 5. Looked up from germline, CDR1 is SQVTM and CDR2 is ANQGSEA. The CDR3 sequence is 14 residues long. The CDR3 DNA is TGCAGCGTTGAAGACCCTAACAGGGGCTATGGCTACACCTTC. Translated, it gives CSVEDPNRGYGYTF.